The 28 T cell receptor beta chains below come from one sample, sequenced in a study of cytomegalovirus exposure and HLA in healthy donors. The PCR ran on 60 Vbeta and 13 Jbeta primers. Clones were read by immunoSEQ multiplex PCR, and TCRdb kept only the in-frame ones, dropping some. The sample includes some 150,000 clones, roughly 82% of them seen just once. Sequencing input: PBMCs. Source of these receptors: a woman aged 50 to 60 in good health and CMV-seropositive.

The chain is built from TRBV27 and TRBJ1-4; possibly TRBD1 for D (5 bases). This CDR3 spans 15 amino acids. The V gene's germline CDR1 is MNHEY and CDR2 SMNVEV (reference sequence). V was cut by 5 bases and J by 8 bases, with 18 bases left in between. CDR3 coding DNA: TGTGCCAGCAGTCGCTCCCCGGGCAGGACAGAAAAACTGTTTTTT. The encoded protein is CASSRSPGRTEKLFF.

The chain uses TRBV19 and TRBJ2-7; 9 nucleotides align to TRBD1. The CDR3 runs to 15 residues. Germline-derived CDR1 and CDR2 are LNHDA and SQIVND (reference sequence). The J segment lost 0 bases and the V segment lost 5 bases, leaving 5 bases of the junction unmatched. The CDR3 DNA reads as TGTGCCAGTAGTGGAGGACAGGGGAGCTCCTACGAGCAGTACTTC. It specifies CASSGGQGSSYEQYF.

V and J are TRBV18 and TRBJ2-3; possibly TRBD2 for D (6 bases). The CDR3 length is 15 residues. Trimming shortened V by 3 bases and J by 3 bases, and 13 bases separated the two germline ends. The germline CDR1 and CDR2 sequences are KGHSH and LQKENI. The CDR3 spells CASSPNGGRTDTQYF. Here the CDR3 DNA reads TGTGCCAGCTCACCGAACGGGGGACGGACAGATACGCAGTATTTT.

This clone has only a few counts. CDR3 sequence: CASSQANRGWGGELFF. CDR3 nucleotide sequence: TGCGCCAGCAGCCAAGCGAACAGGGGGTGGGGCGGGGAGCTGTTTTTT. The V gene is TRBV4-3, the J gene TRBJ2-2, with TRBD1 matching 8 bases. Germline-derived CDR1 and CDR2 are LGHNA and YSLEER. The ends lost 1 base at V and 7 bases at J; junction bases unmatched: 8. The CDR3 length is 16 residues.

DNA for the CDR3: TGTGCCAGCAGCTTGATTGGCGGGCCCCAGCATTTT. Amino acids: CASSLIGGPQHF. V usage is TRBV5-4 and J usage is TRBJ1-5; no clear D gene. The germline V gene has CDR1 SGHNT and CDR2 YYREEE (reference sequence). The CDR3 is 12 amino acids. V lost 1 base, J lost 9 bases, and 8 bases lay in between.

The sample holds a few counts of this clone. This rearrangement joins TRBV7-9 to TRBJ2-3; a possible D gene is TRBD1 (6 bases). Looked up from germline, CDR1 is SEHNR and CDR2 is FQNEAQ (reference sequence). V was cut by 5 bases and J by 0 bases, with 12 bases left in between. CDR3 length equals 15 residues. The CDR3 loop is CASSTGFSSTDTQYF. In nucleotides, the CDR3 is TGTGCCAGCAGCACAGGGTTTAGCAGCACAGATACGCAGTATTTT. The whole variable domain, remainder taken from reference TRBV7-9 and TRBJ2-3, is DTGVSQNPRHKITKRGQNVTFRCDPISEHNRLYWYRQTLGQGPEFLTYFQNEAQLEKSRLLSDRFSAERPKGSFSTLEIQRTEQGDSAMYLCASSTGFSSTDTQYFGPGTRLTVL.

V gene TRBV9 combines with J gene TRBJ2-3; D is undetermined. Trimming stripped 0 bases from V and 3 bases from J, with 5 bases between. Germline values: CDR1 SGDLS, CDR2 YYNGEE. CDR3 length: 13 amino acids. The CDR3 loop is CASSVASTDTQYF. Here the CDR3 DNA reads TGTGCCAGCAGCGTAGCTTCGACAGATACGCAGTATTTT.

CDR3 coding DNA: TGTGCCAGCAGTACGCCGGTGTCTTACCCTGATAATGAGCAGTTCTTC. Translating gives CASSTPVSYPDNEQFF. This sequence joins TRBV6-6 and TRBJ2-1; no clear D gene. Germline lookup yields CDR1 MNHNY and CDR2 SVGAGI (reference sequence). There are 16 residues in the CDR3. V dropped 5 bases and J dropped 7 bases, with 21 bases sitting between them.

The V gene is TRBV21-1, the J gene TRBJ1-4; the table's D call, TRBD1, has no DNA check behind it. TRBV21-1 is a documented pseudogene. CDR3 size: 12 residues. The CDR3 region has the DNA TGTGCCCCCTCCAGGGGCGGAGAAAAACTGTTTTTT. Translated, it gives CAPSRGGEKLFF.

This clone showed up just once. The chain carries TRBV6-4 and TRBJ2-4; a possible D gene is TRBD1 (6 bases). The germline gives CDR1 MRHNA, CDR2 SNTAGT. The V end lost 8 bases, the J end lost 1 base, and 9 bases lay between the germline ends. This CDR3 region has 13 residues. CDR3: CASGQGAKNIQYF. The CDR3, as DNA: TGTGCCAGCGGTCAGGGGGCCAAAAACATTCAGTACTTC.

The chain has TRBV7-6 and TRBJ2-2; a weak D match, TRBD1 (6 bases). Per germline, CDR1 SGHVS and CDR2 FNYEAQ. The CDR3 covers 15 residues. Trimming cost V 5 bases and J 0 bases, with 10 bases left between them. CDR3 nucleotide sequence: TGTGCCAGCAGCAGCACAGGGTCGAACACCGGGGAGCTGTTTTTT. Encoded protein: CASSSTGSNTGELFF.

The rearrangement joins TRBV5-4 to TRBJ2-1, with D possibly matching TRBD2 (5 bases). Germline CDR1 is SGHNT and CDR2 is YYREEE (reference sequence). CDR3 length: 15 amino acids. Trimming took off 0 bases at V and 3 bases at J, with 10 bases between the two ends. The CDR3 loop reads CASSLARESYNEQFF. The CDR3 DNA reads TGTGCCAGCAGCTTGGCCCGGGAAAGCTACAATGAGCAGTTCTTC.

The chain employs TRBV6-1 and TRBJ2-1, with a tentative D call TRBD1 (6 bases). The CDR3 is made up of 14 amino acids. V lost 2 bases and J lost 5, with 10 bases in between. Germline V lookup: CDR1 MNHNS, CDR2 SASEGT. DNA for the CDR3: TGTGCCAGCAGTGAACAGGGACAAAACAATGAGCAGTTCTTC. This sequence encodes CASSEQGQNNEQFF.

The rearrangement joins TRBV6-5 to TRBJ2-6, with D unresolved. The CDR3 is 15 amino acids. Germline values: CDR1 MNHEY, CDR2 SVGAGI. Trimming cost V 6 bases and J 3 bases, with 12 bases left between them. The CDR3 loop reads CASRPERSGANVLTF. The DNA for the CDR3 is TGTGCCAGCAGGCCCGAAAGGAGTGGGGCCAACGTCCTGACTTTC.

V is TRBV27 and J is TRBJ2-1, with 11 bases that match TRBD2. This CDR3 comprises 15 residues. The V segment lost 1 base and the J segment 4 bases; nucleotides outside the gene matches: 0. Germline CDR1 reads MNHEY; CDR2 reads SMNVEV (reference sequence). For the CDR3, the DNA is TGTGCCAGCAGTTTATTAGCGGGGGGGTACAATGAGCAGTTCTTC. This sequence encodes CASSLLAGGYNEQFF.

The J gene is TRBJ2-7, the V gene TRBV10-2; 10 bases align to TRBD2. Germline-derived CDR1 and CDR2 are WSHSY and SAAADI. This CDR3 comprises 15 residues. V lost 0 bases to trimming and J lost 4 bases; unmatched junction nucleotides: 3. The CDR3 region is CASSESGLARYEQYF. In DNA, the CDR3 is TGCGCCAGCAGTGAGTCGGGACTAGCGAGGTACGAGCAGTACTTC.

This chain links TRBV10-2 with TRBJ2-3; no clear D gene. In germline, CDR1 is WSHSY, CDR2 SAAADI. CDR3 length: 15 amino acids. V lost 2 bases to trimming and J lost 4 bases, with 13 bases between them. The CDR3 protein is CASSEIEQYPDTQYF. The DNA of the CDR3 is TGCGCCAGCAGTGAGATCGAACAGTATCCAGATACGCAGTATTTT.

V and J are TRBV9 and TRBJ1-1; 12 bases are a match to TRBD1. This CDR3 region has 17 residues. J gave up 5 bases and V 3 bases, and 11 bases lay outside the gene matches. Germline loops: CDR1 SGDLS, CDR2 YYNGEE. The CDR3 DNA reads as TGTGCCAGCAGCGCACGACCGGGACAGGGGGCAGGGACTGAAGCTTTCTTT. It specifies CASSARPGQGAGTEAFF.

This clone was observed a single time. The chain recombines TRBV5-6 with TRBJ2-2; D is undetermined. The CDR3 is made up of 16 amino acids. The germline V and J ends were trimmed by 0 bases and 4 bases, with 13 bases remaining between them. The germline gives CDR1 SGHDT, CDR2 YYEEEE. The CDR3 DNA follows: TGTGCCAGCAGCTTGGGGAGCGTCAGCTCCACCGGGGAGCTGTTTTTT. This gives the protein CASSLGSVSSTGELFF. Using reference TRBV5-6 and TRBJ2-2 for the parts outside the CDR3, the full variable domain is DAGVTQSPTHLIKTRGQQVTLRCSPKSGHDTVSWYQQALGQGPQFIFQYYEEEERQRGNFPDRFSGHQFPNYSSELNVNALLLGDSALYLCASSLGSVSSTGELFFGEGSRLTVL.

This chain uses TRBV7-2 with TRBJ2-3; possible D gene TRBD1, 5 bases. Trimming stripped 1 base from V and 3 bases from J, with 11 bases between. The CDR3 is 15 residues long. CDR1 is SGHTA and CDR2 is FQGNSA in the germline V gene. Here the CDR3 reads CASSLGGDETDTQYF. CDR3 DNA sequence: TGTGCCAGCAGCTTAGGGGGCGATGAGACAGATACGCAGTATTTT.

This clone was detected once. The CDR3 is CASSLDRGDYGYTF. The CDR3 DNA reads TGTGCCAGTAGCCTCGACAGGGGGGACTATGGCTACACCTTC. This rearrangement joins TRBV19 to TRBJ1-2; 9 bases are a match to TRBD1. The germline V gene has CDR1 LNHDA and CDR2 SQIVND (reference sequence). This CDR3 comprises 14 residues. J gave up 3 bases and V 6 bases, and 5 bases lay outside the gene matches.

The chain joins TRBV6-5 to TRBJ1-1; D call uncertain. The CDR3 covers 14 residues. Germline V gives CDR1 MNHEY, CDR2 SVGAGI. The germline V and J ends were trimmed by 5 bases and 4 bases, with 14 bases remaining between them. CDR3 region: CASSKIGGGTEAFF. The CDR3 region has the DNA TGTGCCAGCAGTAAAATCGGTGGCGGCACTGAAGCTTTCTTT.

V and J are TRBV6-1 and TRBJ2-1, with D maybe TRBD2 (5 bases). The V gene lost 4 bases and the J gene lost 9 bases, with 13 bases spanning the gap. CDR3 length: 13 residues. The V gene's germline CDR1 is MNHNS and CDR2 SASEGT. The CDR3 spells CASSVEGLSEQFF. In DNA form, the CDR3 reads TGTGCCAGCAGTGTAGAGGGATTGAGTGAGCAGTTCTTC.

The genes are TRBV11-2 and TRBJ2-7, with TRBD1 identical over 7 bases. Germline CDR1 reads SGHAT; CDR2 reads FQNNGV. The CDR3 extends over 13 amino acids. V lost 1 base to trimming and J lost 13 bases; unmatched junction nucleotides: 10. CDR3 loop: CASSLVGGPVVYF. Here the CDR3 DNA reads TGTGCCAGCAGCTTAGTAGGGGGCCCAGTCGTCTACTTC.

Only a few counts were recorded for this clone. This CDR3 reads CASSEAGQGPEAFF. The CDR3 coding sequence is TGTGCCAGCAGTGAAGCGGGACAGGGGCCTGAAGCTTTCTTT. The rearrangement links TRBV6-1 to TRBJ1-1, with 10 nucleotides matching TRBD1. The CDR3 is 14 amino acids. V gave up 0 bases and J gave up 6 bases; unmatched junction bases: 1. Germline loops: CDR1 MNHNS, CDR2 SASEGT.

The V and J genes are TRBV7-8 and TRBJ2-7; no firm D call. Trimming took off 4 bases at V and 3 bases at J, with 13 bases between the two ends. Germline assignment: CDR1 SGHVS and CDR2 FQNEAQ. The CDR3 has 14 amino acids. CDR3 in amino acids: CASSSQLGLYEQYF. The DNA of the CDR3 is TGTGCCAGCAGCTCCCAACTTGGGCTCTACGAGCAGTACTTC.

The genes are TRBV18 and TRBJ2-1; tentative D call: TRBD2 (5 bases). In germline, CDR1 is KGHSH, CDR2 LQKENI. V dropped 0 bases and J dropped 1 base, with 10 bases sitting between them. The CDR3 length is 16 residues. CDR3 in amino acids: CASSPPRVKSYNEQFF. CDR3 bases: TGTGCCAGCTCACCACCGCGGGTGAAATCCTACAATGAGCAGTTCTTC. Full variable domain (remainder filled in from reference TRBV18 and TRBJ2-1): NAGVMQNPRHLVRRRGQEARLRCSPMKGHSHVYWYRQLPEEGLKFMVYLQKENIIDESGMPKERFSAEFPKEGPSILRIQQVVRGDSAAYFCASSPPRVKSYNEQFFGPGTRLTVL.

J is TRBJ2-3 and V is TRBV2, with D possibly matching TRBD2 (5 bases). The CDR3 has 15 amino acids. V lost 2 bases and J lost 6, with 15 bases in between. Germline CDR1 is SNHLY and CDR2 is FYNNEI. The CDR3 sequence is CASSETSGRADTQYF. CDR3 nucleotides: TGTGCCAGCAGTGAAACGAGCGGCCGCGCTGATACGCAGTATTTT. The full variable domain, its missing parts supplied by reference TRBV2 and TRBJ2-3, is EPEVTQTPSHQVTQMGQEVILRCVPISNHLYFYWYRQILGQKVEFLVSFYNNEISEKSEIFDDQFSVERPDGSNFTLKIRSTKLEDSAMYFCASSETSGRADTQYFGPGTRLTVL.